One sample yielded the 27 T cell receptor beta chains listed below, sequenced in a study of OX40 agonist ivuxolimab in advanced cancers. The table came from immunoSEQ multiplex PCR; TCRdb's copy has only in-frame clones and leaves some out. Altogether some 75,000 clones are present, around nine tenths being singletons, with the ten largest covering about 2.6%. The source was CD4+ or CD8+ T cells sorted from blood, collected in a trial of the OX40 agonist ivuxolimab. Receptors originate from an adult with an advanced solid tumor such as melanoma, head and neck, liver or kidney cancer.

The chain uses TRBV6-1 and TRBJ2-7, with D perhaps TRBD2 (7 bases). Germline V lookup: CDR1 MNHNS, CDR2 SASEGT. CDR3 size: 15 residues. V lost 8 bases and J lost 4, with 21 bases in between. The CDR3 nucleotides read TGTGCCAGCCGGCCGGGGGGCGCGGGGGCTTACGAGCAGTACTTC. It codes for CASRPGGAGAYEQYF.

The V gene is TRBV11-2, the J gene TRBJ1-5, with D hard to call. Trimming removed 5 bases from V and 5 bases from J, with 13 bases in between. The CDR3 length is 14 residues. Germline CDR1 SGHAT, CDR2 FQNNGV. This CDR3 is CASSADGTHQPQHF. In DNA, the CDR3 is TGTGCCAGCAGCGCAGACGGTACACATCAGCCCCAGCATTTT.

V is TRBV4-1 and J is TRBJ2-3, with TRBD1 identical over 7 bases. In germline, CDR1 is MGHRA, CDR2 YSYEKL. J was trimmed by 5 bases and V by 2 bases; bases with no gene match: 10. The CDR3 is 16 amino acids. The CDR3 spells CASSQSQDREIDTQYF. In DNA, the CDR3 is TGCGCCAGCAGCCAATCTCAAGACAGGGAGATAGATACGCAGTATTTT.

This clone was seen just once. The chain couples TRBV19 to TRBJ1-1; no firm D call. The germline V gene encodes CDR1 LNHDA and CDR2 SQIVND (reference sequence). This CDR3 is 13 amino acids long. Trimming pared 5 bases from V and 5 bases from J, leaving 12 bases between. This CDR3 reads CASSPRVATEAFF. CDR3 bases: TGTGCCAGTAGTCCCCGGGTCGCTACTGAAGCTTTCTTT.

This clone was seen more than once but under ten times. V and J are TRBV12-2 and TRBJ1-4; TRBD1 reflects the table's D call only, with no check against the DNA. TRBV12-2 is shown as a pseudogene. This CDR3 spans 15 amino acids. The CDR3 coding sequence is TGTGCAAGTCGCCGAAAGACAGGGTCAAATGAAAAACTGTTTTTT. Protein sequence: CASRRKTGSNEKLFF.

The rearrangement joins TRBV11-3 to TRBJ2-5; no definite D call. The CDR3 spans 15 residues. The germline gives CDR1 SGHNT, CDR2 YENEEA. Trimming cost V 1 base and J 5 bases, with 14 bases left between them. The CDR3 sequence is CASSLGPKPSETQYF. The DNA of the CDR3 is TGTGCCAGCAGCTTAGGCCCCAAACCTTCCGAGACCCAGTACTTC.

J is TRBJ1-1 and V is TRBV7-2; 8 bases are shared with TRBD1. The CDR3 covers 13 residues. The V segment lost 1 base and the J segment 10 bases; nucleotides outside the gene matches: 5. CDR1 SGHTA and CDR2 FQGNSA come from the germline V gene. The CDR3 region has the DNA TGTGCCAGCAGCTTAGGAGGGACAGGAGCAGCTTTCTTT. Translated, it gives CASSLGGTGAAFF. The full variable domain, completed using reference TRBV7-2 and TRBJ1-1, is GAGVSQSPSNKVTEKGKDVELRCDPISGHTALYWYRQSLGQGLEFLIYFQGNSAPDKSGLPSDRFSAERTGGSVSTLTIQRTQQEDSAVYLCASSLGGTGAAFFGQGTRLTVV.

This clone was seen more than once but under ten times. The chain carries TRBV11-2 and TRBJ1-6; tentative D call: TRBD1 (6 bases). The CDR3 totals 13 residues. Looked up from germline, CDR1 is SGHAT and CDR2 is FQNNGV. V was pared by 5 bases and J by 7 bases, with 9 bases between. The CDR3 region has the DNA TGTGCCAGCAGCCCTAGGGGGAATTCACCCCTCCACTTT. Amino acid sequence: CASSPRGNSPLHF.

The chain recombines TRBV2 with TRBJ2-3, with D unresolved. Trimming took 1 base from V and 6 from J, leaving 14 bases between them. CDR1 is SNHLY and CDR2 is FYNNEI in the germline V gene. This CDR3 contains 15 residues. CDR3 residues: CASSEVLSSLDTQYF. CDR3 bases: TGTGCCAGCAGTGAAGTCCTCTCCTCCTTGGATACGCAGTATTTT.

The chain is built from TRBV5-1 and TRBJ2-7; the D gene is possibly TRBD2 (6 bases). V gave up 3 bases and J gave up 0 bases, with 10 bases separating them. The CDR3 loop spans 14 amino acids. Germline V lookup: CDR1 SGHRS, CDR2 YFSETQ. This CDR3 reads CASSWQTSSYEQYF. The CDR3 nucleotides read TGCGCCAGCAGCTGGCAGACTAGCTCCTACGAGCAGTACTTC. Based on the CDR3 plus reference TRBV5-1 and TRBJ2-7, the full variable domain is KAGVTQTPRYLIKTRGQQVTLSCSPISGHRSVSWYQQTPGQGLQFLFEYFSETQRNKGNFPGRFSGRQFSNSRSEMNVSTLELGDSALYLCASSWQTSSYEQYFGPGTRLTVT.

V is TRBV5-4 and J is TRBJ2-6, with D maybe TRBD2 (5 bases). CDR1 and CDR2 (germline): SGHNT, YYREEE (reference sequence). Trimming cost V 3 bases and J 0 bases, with 7 bases left between them. The CDR3 contains 15 residues. The CDR3 bases are TGTGCCAGCAGCTCGGGGTTCTCTGGGGCCAACGTCCTGACTTTC. Protein: CASSSGFSGANVLTF. The full variable domain, with the rest looked up from reference TRBV5-4 and TRBJ2-6, is ETGVTQSPTHLIKTRGQQVTLRCSSQSGHNTVSWYQQALGQGPQFIFQYYREEENGRGNFPPRFSGLQFPNYSSELNVNALELDDSALYLCASSSGFSGANVLTFGAGSRLTVL.

Concerning this clone: This sample includes further DNA sequences coding for the same CDR3. This chain joins TRBV7-9 and TRBJ2-1; no reliable D call. Between the trimmed V and J ends, which lost 1 base and 10 bases, there was a span of 8 bases. CDR1 SEHNR and CDR2 FQNEAQ come from the germline V gene (reference sequence). CDR3 length equals 12 residues. The CDR3 region has the DNA TGTGCCAGCAGCTTAGTGGGCAACGAGCAGTTCTTC. Translating gives CASSLVGNEQFF.

The chain links TRBV2 to TRBJ1-1, with D maybe TRBD1 (6 bases). The CDR3 is 16 amino acids. Germline V gives CDR1 SNHLY, CDR2 FYNNEI. V lost 5 bases and J lost 5, with 21 bases in between. The CDR3 protein is CASSLGRTGNGTEAFF. CDR3 sequence (DNA): TGTGCCAGCAGTCTGGGTCGTACAGGGAACGGAACTGAAGCTTTCTTT.

The rearrangement links TRBV6-6 to TRBJ1-1; the match to TRBD1 covers 10 bases. Germline CDR1 is MNHNY and CDR2 is SVGAGI (reference sequence). V trimming: 6 bases; J trimming: 1 base; junction bases outside the gene matches: 5. The CDR3 has 15 residues. The CDR3 DNA reads as TGTGCCAGCAGCGGGACAGGGGAGGGGAACACTGAAGCTTTCTTT. This codes for CASSGTGEGNTEAFF.

This chain joins TRBV7-8 and TRBJ1-5, with D tentatively TRBD1 (5 bases). Germline CDR1 is SGHVS and CDR2 is FQNEAQ. V lost 5 bases and J 10 bases, leaving 18 bases between the germline ends. This CDR3 has 14 amino acids. This CDR3 is CASSTRDAKEPQHF. In DNA, the CDR3 is TGTGCCAGCAGCACTCGGGACGCCAAGGAACCCCAGCATTTT.

The chain recombines TRBV7-8 with TRBJ2-7, with a weak D call TRBD1 (6 bases). V shed 3 bases and J shed 5 bases, with 11 bases lying between them. This CDR3 comprises 13 residues. Germline-derived CDR1 and CDR2 are SGHVS and FQNEAQ. The CDR3 loop reads CASSFTGMHEQYV. Written as DNA, the CDR3 is TGTGCCAGCAGCTTTACAGGGATGCACGAGCAGTACGTC.

The rearrangement uses TRBV20-1 and TRBJ1-2; D remains ambiguous. Germline V gene lookup returns CDR1 DFQATT and CDR2 SNEGSKA (reference sequence). Trimming pared 3 bases from V and 3 bases from J, leaving 5 bases between. The CDR3 runs to 11 residues. CDR3 loop: CSASDHYGYTF. CDR3 DNA sequence: TGCAGTGCTAGTGACCACTATGGCTACACCTTC.

This chain uses TRBV6-6 with TRBJ2-7; tentative D call: TRBD2 (6 bases). V was cut by 11 bases and J by 3 bases, with 23 bases left in between. The CDR3 spans 15 residues. The germline CDR1 and CDR2 sequences are MNHNY and SVGAGI (reference sequence). DNA of the CDR3: TGTGCCGGCCGCAAGGGCGGGGAGGCCTTCTACGAGCAGTACTTC. This encodes CAGRKGGEAFYEQYF.

The chain recombines TRBV4-3 with TRBJ2-1, with D maybe TRBD2 (7 bases). CDR1 is LGHNA and CDR2 is YSLEER in the germline V gene. V gave up 0 bases and J gave up 7 bases, with 13 bases separating them. CDR3 length: 15 amino acids. Here the CDR3 reads CASSQEAGAFNEQFF. CDR3 nucleotide sequence: TGCGCCAGCAGCCAAGAGGCGGGGGCGTTTAATGAGCAGTTCTTC.

Here the CDR3 DNA reads TGTGCCAGCAGCTTTGATGTCGCCAGGGGCGGCTACACCTTC. Its protein is CASSFDVARGGYTF. This chain uses TRBV5-6 with TRBJ1-2; tentative D call: TRBD1 (6 bases). V was trimmed by 2 bases and J by 8 bases, leaving 16 bases between them. The CDR3 sequence is 14 residues long. From germline, CDR1 is SGHDT and CDR2 YYEEEE. The variable domain in full, with the rest retrieved from reference TRBV5-6 and TRBJ1-2, is DAGVTQSPTHLIKTRGQQVTLRCSPKSGHDTVSWYQQALGQGPQFIFQYYEEEERQRGNFPDRFSGHQFPNYSSELNVNALLLGDSALYLCASSFDVARGGYTFGSGTRLTVV.

The gene calls are TRBV19 and TRBJ1-6, with a possible D match to TRBD1 (5 bases). The germline V and J ends were trimmed by 3 bases and 10 bases, with 19 bases remaining between them. CDR3 size: 16 residues. The germline V gene encodes CDR1 LNHDA and CDR2 SQIVND (reference sequence). The DNA of the CDR3 is TGTGCCAGTAGTATTAATCTGAGACAAAGGGGATCACCCCTCCACTTT. Translating it yields CASSINLRQRGSPLHF.

The chain couples TRBV27 to TRBJ2-5; TRBD2 agrees at 8 bases. Germline V lookup: CDR1 MNHEY, CDR2 SMNVEV (reference sequence). Trimming cost V 0 bases and J 5 bases; bases outside gene matches: 5. The CDR3 covers 15 residues. CDR3 DNA: TGTGCCAGCAGTTTATCGCGGGGGGCACGGGAGACCCAGTACTTC. Translation gives CASSLSRGARETQYF.

The chain joins TRBV28 to TRBJ2-5, with 12 positions matching TRBD2. V gave up 2 bases and J gave up 4 bases; unmatched junction bases: 8. CDR1 and CDR2 from the germline V gene are MDHEN and SYDVKM. There are 17 residues in the CDR3. The CDR3 loop is CASSLPSGGAQGETQYF. CDR3 coding DNA: TGTGCCAGCAGTTTACCTAGCGGGGGGGCTCAGGGAGAGACCCAGTACTTC.

The chain recombines TRBV28 with TRBJ2-5; unclear D gene. The V end was cut by 3 bases, the J end by 4 bases, with 3 bases between. Germline V gene data show CDR1 as MDHEN and CDR2 as SYDVKM. The CDR3 is 11 residues long. The CDR3 sequence: CASSFLETQYF. The DNA for the CDR3 is TGTGCCAGCAGTTTCCTAGAGACCCAGTACTTC.

This chain connects TRBV2 to TRBJ2-1; 8 bases map to TRBD1. V lost 6 bases to trimming and J lost 7 bases; unmatched junction nucleotides: 8. This CDR3 comprises 14 residues. The germline gives CDR1 SNHLY, CDR2 FYNNEI. This CDR3 is CASSRQGLLNEQFF. CDR3 coding DNA: TGTGCCAGCAGCAGACAGGGGCTTTTGAATGAGCAGTTCTTC.

The DNA of the CDR3 is TGTGCCAGTAGCGCAGGGCGCGAAAAACTGTTTTTT. Translating gives CASSAGREKLFF. The chain recombines TRBV19 with TRBJ1-4; D perhaps matches TRBD1 (5 bases). Germline loops: CDR1 LNHDA, CDR2 SQIVND (reference sequence). This CDR3 is built from 12 residues. With 6 bases removed from V and 8 bases from J, the gap between germline ends came to 10 bases. The full variable domain, in which reference TRBV19 and TRBJ1-4 provide the parts outside the CDR3, is DGGITQSPKYLFRKEGQNVTLSCEQNLNHDAMYWYRQDPGQGLRLIYYSQIVNDFQKGDIAEGYSVSREKKESFPLTVTSAQKNPTAFYLCASSAGREKLFFGSGTQLSVL.

The rearrangement joins TRBV4-2 to TRBJ2-4; D perhaps matches TRBD1 (5 bases). The germline gives CDR1 LGHNA, CDR2 YNFKEQ. The CDR3 runs 13 residues. The V end was cut by 8 bases, the J end by 5 bases, with 13 bases between. In DNA form, the CDR3 reads TGTGCCAGCGGCAGGGATTTGGAAAACATTCAGTACTTC. This codes for CASGRDLENIQYF.